These T cell receptor beta chains were read from a single sample in a study of graft-versus-host responses after intestinal transplantation. These receptors' targets are unknown. TCRdb keeps only in-frame clones here, not all; method: immunoSEQ multiplex PCR. The table shows about 100,000 clones, with 87% occurring only once. This material consisted of unstimulated CD4+ T cells sorted from spleen or lymph node cells, taken before transplant. All receptors derive from a human donor who was the organ donor for an intestinal transplant. Each CDR3 is given with its conserved first and last residue. D genes are given only for firm matches. Not all rows give a size; the values are once, few, many and, for expanded clones, a class.

d_gene	abundance	j_gene	len	v_gene	CDR3nt	CDR3aa
-	-	TRBJ1-4	14	TRBV9	TGTGCCAGCAGCCCCCCTGGGGCTCCTGAAAAACTGTTTTTT	CASSPPGAPEKLFF
TRBD2	-	TRBJ2-2	16	TRBV5-1	TGCGCCAGCAGCGCCGTAAGCGGGGGAAACACCGGGGAGCTGTTTTTT	CASSAVSGGNTGELFF
-	-	TRBJ1-4	17	TRBV18	TGTGCCAGCTCACCAAACAGAGGGGCACCAACTAATGAAAAACTGTTTTTT	CASSPNRGAPTNEKLFF
-	-	TRBJ1-1	13	TRBV5-1	TGCGCCAGCAGGCTCGGGTTCGGCACTGAAGCTTTCTTT	CASRLGFGTEAFF
-	-	TRBJ1-3	14	TRBV2	TGTGCCAGCAGTGGGCAGGTACCTGGAAACACCATATATTTT	CASSGQVPGNTIYF
-	-	TRBJ1-5	15	TRBV28	TGTGCCAGCAGCCCCGGGACGGTTAGCAATCAGCCCCAGCATTTT	CASSPGTVSNQPQHF
-	-	TRBJ1-1	12	TRBV29-1	TGCAGCGTTGACATTCCGAACACTGAAGCTTTCTTT	CSVDIPNTEAFF
-	few	TRBJ2-1	14	TRBV7-9	TGTGCCAGCAGCTTAATGGCGGGGAACAATGAGCAGTTCTTC	CASSLMAGNNEQFF
-	-	TRBJ1-2	15	TRBV5-6	TGTGCCAGCAGCTGGACAGCCATTCTTATCTATGGCTACACCTTC	CASSWTAILIYGYTF
TRBD1	-	TRBJ1-2	15	TRBV7-2	TGTGCCAGCAGCTTGGGGCAGGGGGGGACGGGAGGCTACACCTTC	CASSLGQGGTGGYTF
-	-	TRBJ2-5	14	TRBV5-1	TGCGCCAGCAGCTTGGGCCTAATACAAGAGACCCAGTACTTC	CASSLGLIQETQYF
-	-	TRBJ1-1	13	TRBV28	TGTGCCAGCAACCTCAGGGACTACACTGAAGCTTTCTTT	CASNLRDYTEAFF
TRBD2	-	TRBJ2-7	15	TRBV19	TGTGCCAGTAGTACGTCCGGGACTAGCGCGGAGGAGCAGTACTTC	CASSTSGTSAEEQYF
-	-	TRBJ2-5	14	TRBV18	TGTGCCAGCTCACCACCGGTGGACCAAGAGACCCAGTACTTC	CASSPPVDQETQYF
-	-	TRBJ2-5	13	TRBV11-3	TGTGCCAGCAGCTTACGGGACAAAGAGACCCAGTACTTC	CASSLRDKETQYF
TRBD1	-	TRBJ2-7	14	TRBV4-2	TGTGCCAGCAGCCAGCATCCGACAGGGGGCGAGCAGTACTTC	CASSQHPTGGEQYF
TRBD1	-	TRBJ1-1	14	TRBV10-3	TGTGCCATCAGTCCAGACAGGGGGAACACTGAAGCTTTCTTT	CAISPDRGNTEAFF
-	-	TRBJ1-1	12	TRBV30	TGTGCCTGGGCAGTACTGAACACTGAAGCTTTCTTT	CAWAVLNTEAFF
TRBD1	-	TRBJ2-7	17	TRBV11-3	TGTGCCAGCAGCTCCCACCCAGAGGGCAGGGGGTCTGACGAGCAGTACTTC	CASSSHPEGRGSDEQYF
TRBD1	-	TRBJ1-2	14	TRBV19	TGTGCCAGTAAGTCGACAGGGGGGAACTATGGCTACACCTTC	CASKSTGGNYGYTF
-	-	TRBJ2-7	13	TRBV7-8	TGTGCCAGCAGCTTTAGGTCCAGGGACGAGCAGTACTTC	CASSFRSRDEQYF
-	once	TRBJ2-3	11	TRBV6-1	TGTGCCAGCAGGGGGCTGGATACGCAGTATTTT	CASRGLDTQYF
TRBD1	-	TRBJ2-7	13	TRBV15	TGTGCCACAGGGACAGGGAGAGTCTACGAGCAGTACTTC	CATGTGRVYEQYF
-	-	TRBJ2-3	15	TRBV6-5	TGTGCCAGCAGTCCCACCTTCCTGGGCCGCGATACGCAGTATTTT	CASSPTFLGRDTQYF
-	-	TRBJ2-2	16	TRBV11-2	TGTGCCAGCAGCTTAGGGACGGCCGCGGGATCCGGGGAGCTGTTTTTT	CASSLGTAAGSGELFF
-	-	TRBJ1-1	14	TRBV13	TGTGCCAGCAGCTTACGGGGGGTCTCGACTGAAGCTTTCTTT	CASSLRGVSTEAFF
-	-	TRBJ2-7	16	TRBV7-9	TGTGCCAGCAGCTTCCCAGCGGCCACCACGGCTAACGAGCAGTACTTC	CASSFPAATTANEQYF
-	-	TRBJ1-2	15	TRBV28	TGTGCCAGCAGTAGGGGAGCCGGTACGGGATATGGCTACACCTTC	CASSRGAGTGYGYTF
-	-	TRBJ2-3	18	TRBV5-1	TGCGCCAGCAGCTTGGCCGTGAAACACGGAAGGAGCACAGATACGCAGTATTTT	CASSLAVKHGRSTDTQYF
-	-	TRBJ2-3	14	TRBV5-1	TGCGCCAGCAGCTTGGACAGGGTGACAGATACGCAGTATTTT	CASSLDRVTDTQYF
TRBD2	-	TRBJ2-2	13	TRBV11-1	TGTGCCAGCAGCTTGGGGGGGACCGGGGAGCTGTTTTTT	CASSLGGTGELFF
-	-	TRBJ2-1	13	TRBV25-1	TGTGCCAGCCTCCGGGGGGCGGCTGATGAGCAGTTCTTC	CASLRGAADEQFF
-	-	TRBJ1-1	14	TRBV7-2	TGTGCCAGCAGCTTATCGGGACAAAACACTGAAGCTTTCTTT	CASSLSGQNTEAFF
-	-	TRBJ1-2	13	TRBV28	TGTGCCAGCAGTTGGGCAGTGGACATGAGCTACACCTTC	CASSWAVDMSYTF
TRBD1	-	TRBJ2-3	14	TRBV27	TGTGCCAGCAGTAGGGACAGGGCCGCAGATACGCAGTATTTT	CASSRDRAADTQYF
-	-	TRBJ2-1	13	TRBV30	TGTGCCTGGAATAGGGGGTCTTACAATGAGCAGTTCTTC	CAWNRGSYNEQFF
TRBD1	once	TRBJ1-2	14	TRBV5-4	TGTGCCAGCAGCCAACAGGGGTTTAGCTATGGCTACACCTTC	CASSQQGFSYGYTF
-	-	TRBJ2-7	14	TRBV27	TGTGCCAGCAGCCCGACAGACCGCTCCTACGAGCAGTACTTC	CASSPTDRSYEQYF
-	-	TRBJ2-1	14	TRBV10-3	TGTGCCATCACAAGAGAGGGGGGCTTCAATGAGCAGTTCTTC	CAITREGGFNEQFF
-	-	TRBJ2-3	13	TRBV18	TGTGCCAGCTCACCGGACTTAACAGATACGCAGTATTTT	CASSPDLTDTQYF
-	-	TRBJ2-1	15	TRBV4-2	TGTGCCAGCAGCCAAGATACCGGGAGAGGCAATGAGCAGTTCTTC	CASSQDTGRGNEQFF
-	-	TRBJ1-1	12	TRBV28	TGTGCCAGCAGTTTGCTGAACACTGAAGCTTTCTTT	CASSLLNTEAFF
TRBD1	-	TRBJ1-1	14	TRBV19	TGTGCCAGTAACAACAGGGGAGTCAACCCTGAAGCTTTCTTT	CASNNRGVNPEAFF